This T cell receptor (beta chain) was sequenced for a study of a mutant IDH1 vaccine in newly diagnosed glioma. Across the whole study: Across weeks 1, 3, 5, 7, 11, 15, 19 and 23, patients received a vaccination each time, eight in all. Broader study findings: Changes in top peripheral clonotypes did not appear linked to pseudoprogression. Patients showed vaccine-induced immune responses at a rate of under 95%.

The time point denotes: week 11, during vaccination. In every dose of vaccine, 300 ug of mutant IDH1 20-mer peptide was given alongside topical imiquimod. About this clone: Its antigen is undetermined.

Method: immunoSEQ multiplex PCR; TCRdb's copy keeps in-frame clones and lacks some. This repertoire shows 110,000 or so clones, roughly nine tenths found once; its top ten account for under 0.8%. This clonotype originated in a woman in her 50s with glioma. Source: PBMCs, taken from a glioma patient whose treatment included an IDH1 peptide vaccine.

CDR3 coding DNA: TGTGCCGGTTCACTGAGCTCCTACGAGCAGTACTTC. Its protein is CAGSLSSYEQYF. This chain joins TRBV2 and TRBJ2-7; no reliable D call. The germline V and J ends were trimmed by 11 bases and 0 bases, with 11 bases remaining between them. Germline loops: CDR1 SNHLY, CDR2 FYNNEI. The CDR3 is made up of 12 amino acids. Based on the CDR3 plus reference TRBV2 and TRBJ2-7, the full variable domain is EPEVTQTPSHQVTQMGQEVILRCVPISNHLYFYWYRQILGQKVEFLVSFYNNEISEKSEIFDDQFSVERPDGSNFTLKIRSTKLEDSAMYFCAGSLSSYEQYFGPGTRLTVT.